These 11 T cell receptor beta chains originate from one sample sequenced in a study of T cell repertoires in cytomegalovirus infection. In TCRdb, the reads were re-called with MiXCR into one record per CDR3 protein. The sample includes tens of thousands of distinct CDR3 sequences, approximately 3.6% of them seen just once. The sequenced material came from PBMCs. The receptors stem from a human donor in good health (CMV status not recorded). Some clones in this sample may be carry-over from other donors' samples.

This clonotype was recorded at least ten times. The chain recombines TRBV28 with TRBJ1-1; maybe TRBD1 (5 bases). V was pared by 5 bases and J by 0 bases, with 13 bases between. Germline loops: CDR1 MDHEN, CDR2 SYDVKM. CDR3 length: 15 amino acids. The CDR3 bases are TGTGCCAGCAGTCTACAGGTCTCCATGAACACTGAAGCTTTCTTT. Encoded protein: CASSLQVSMNTEAFF.

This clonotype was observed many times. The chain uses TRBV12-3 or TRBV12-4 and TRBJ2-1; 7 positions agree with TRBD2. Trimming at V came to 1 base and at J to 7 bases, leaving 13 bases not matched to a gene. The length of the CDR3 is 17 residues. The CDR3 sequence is CASSLGGAGLVLNEQFF. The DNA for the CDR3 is TGTGCCAGCAGTTTAGGCGGCGCCGGACTAGTGCTTAATGAGCAGTTCTTC.

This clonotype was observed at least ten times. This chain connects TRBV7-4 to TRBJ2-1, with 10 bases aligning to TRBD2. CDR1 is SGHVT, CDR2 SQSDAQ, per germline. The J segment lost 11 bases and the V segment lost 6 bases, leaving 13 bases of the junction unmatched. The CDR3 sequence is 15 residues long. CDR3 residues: CASRPPGASGGQQFF. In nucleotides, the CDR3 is TGTGCCAGCAGGCCTCCTGGGGCTAGCGGGGGCCAGCAGTTCTTC.

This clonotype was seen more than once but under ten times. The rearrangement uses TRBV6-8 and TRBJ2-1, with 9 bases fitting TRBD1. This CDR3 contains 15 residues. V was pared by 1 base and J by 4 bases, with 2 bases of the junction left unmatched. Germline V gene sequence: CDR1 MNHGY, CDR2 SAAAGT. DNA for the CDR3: TGTGCCAGCAGTTACTTCGGACAGGGGTACAATGAGCAGTTCTTC. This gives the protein CASSYFGQGYNEQFF.

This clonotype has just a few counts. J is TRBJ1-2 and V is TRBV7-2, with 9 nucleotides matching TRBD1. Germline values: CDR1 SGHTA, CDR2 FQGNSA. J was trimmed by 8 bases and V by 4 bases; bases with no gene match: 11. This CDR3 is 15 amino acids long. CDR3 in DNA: TGTGCCAGCAGCTCCCCGGGACAGGGTCGACGAGGCTACACCTTC. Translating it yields CASSSPGQGRRGYTF.

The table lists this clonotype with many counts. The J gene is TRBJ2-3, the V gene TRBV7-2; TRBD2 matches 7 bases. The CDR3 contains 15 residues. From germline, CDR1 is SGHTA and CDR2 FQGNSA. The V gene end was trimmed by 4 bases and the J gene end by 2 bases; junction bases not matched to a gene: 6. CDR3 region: CASSYTGTNTDTQYF. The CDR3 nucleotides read TGTGCCAGCAGCTACACCGGGACTAACACAGATACGCAGTATTTT.

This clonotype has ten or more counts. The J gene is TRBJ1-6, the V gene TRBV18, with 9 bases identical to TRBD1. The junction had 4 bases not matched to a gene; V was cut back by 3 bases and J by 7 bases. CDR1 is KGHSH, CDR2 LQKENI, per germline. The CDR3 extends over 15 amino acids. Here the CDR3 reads CASSPLGQGNSPLHF. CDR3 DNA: TGTGCCAGCTCACCCCTGGGACAGGGAAATTCACCCCTCCACTTT.

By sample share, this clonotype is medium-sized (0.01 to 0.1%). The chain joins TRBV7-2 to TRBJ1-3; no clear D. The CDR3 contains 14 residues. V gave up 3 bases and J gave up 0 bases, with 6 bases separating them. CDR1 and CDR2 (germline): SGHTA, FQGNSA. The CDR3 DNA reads TGTGCCAGCAGCTTTGGGTACTCTGGAAACACCATATATTTT. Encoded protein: CASSFGYSGNTIYF.

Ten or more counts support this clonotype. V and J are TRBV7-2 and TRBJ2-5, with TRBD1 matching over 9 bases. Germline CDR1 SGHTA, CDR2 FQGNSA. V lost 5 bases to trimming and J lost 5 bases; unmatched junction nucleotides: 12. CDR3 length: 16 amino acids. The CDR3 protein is CASSPGGTGRGETQYF. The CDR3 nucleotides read TGTGCCAGCAGCCCAGGGGGGACAGGGAGGGGTGAGACCCAGTACTTC.

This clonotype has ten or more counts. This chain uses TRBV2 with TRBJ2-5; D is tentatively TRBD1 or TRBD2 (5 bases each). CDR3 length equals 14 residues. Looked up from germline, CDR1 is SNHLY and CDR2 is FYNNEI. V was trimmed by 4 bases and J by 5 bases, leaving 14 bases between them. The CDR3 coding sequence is TGTGCCAGCAGTGGAGGGGTCCATCGGGAGACCCAGTACTTC. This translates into CASSGGVHRETQYF.

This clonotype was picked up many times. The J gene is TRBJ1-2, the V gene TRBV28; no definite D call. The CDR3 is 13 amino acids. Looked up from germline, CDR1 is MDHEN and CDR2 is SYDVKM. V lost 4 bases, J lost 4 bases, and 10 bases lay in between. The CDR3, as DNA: TGTGCCAGCAGTTCCAGGTTTATCTATGGCTACACCTTC. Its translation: CASSSRFIYGYTF.